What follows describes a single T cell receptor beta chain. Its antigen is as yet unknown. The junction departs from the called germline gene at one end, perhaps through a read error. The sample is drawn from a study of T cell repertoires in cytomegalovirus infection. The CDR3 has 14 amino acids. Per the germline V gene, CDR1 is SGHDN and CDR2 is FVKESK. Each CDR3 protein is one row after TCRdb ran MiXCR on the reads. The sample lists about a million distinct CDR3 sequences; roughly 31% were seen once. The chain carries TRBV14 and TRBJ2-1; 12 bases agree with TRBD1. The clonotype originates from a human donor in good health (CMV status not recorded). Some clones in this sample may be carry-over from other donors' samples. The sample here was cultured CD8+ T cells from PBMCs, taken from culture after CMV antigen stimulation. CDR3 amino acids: CTSSQGTGGVEQFF. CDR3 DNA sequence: TGTACCAGCAGCCAGGGGACAGGGGGCGTGGAGCAGTTCTTC.